One and the same sample provided the 13 T cell receptor beta chains below, sequenced in a study of shared clonotypes between healthy human individuals. The table came from immunoSEQ multiplex PCR; TCRdb's copy has only in-frame clones and leaves some out. The sample has over a million clones; approximately 78% are singletons. The sequencing input was memory CD4+ T cells from PBMCs. Sample subset: CD45RA-negative fraction. These receptors all stem from a man aged 18-30 years in good health. Some clones in this sample may be carry-over from other donors' samples.

The chain joins TRBV6-6 to TRBJ2-7; D is possibly TRBD1 (5 bases). CDR1 MNHNY and CDR2 SVGAGI come from the germline V gene (reference sequence). The CDR3 length is 14 residues. Trimming took off 2 bases at V and 0 bases at J, with 8 bases between the two ends. CDR3 DNA sequence: TGTGCCAGCAGTTACGCGACAGACTCCTACGAGCAGTACTTC. Protein product: CASSYATDSYEQYF.

The chain recombines TRBV11-2 with TRBJ1-3, with D unresolved. Trimming took off 3 bases at V and 5 bases at J, with 14 bases between the two ends. The CDR3 contains 15 residues. Looked up from germline, CDR1 is SGHAT and CDR2 is FQNNGV. The CDR3 here is CASSFRGFVRNTIYF. The CDR3 nucleotides are TGTGCCAGCAGCTTCAGAGGTTTTGTTAGAAACACCATATATTTT.

This clone was observed at least ten times. Additional DNA sequences in this sample encode the identical CDR3. The rearrangement uses TRBV5-6 and TRBJ2-7; a possible D gene is TRBD2 (5 bases). There are 13 residues in the CDR3. Germline assignment: CDR1 SGHDT and CDR2 YYEEEE. V lost 0 bases and J 6 bases, leaving 10 bases between the germline ends. CDR3 region: CASSLDAGREQYF. DNA for the CDR3: TGTGCCAGCAGCTTGGATGCGGGTCGCGAGCAGTACTTC.

The chain is built from TRBV14 and TRBJ2-1, with 9 positions matching TRBD2. The ends lost 2 bases at V and 4 bases at J; junction bases unmatched: 9. Germline loops: CDR1 SGHDN, CDR2 FVKESK. The CDR3 totals 17 residues. DNA of the CDR3: TGTGCCAGCAGCCAACGGACTAGCGCGACACGGTACAATGAGCAGTTCTTC. This gives the protein CASSQRTSATRYNEQFF. The variable domain in full, with the rest retrieved from reference TRBV14 and TRBJ2-1, is EAGVTQFPSHSVIEKGQTVTLRCDPISGHDNLYWYRRVMGKEIKFLLHFVKESKQDESGMPNNRFLAERTGGTYSTLKVQPAELEDSGVYFCASSQRTSATRYNEQFFGPGTRLTVL.

Details on this clone: Sequence at one end of the junction differs from germline and may be a read error. The rearrangement links TRBV5-4 to TRBJ2-7; D might be TRBD2 (6 bases). The CDR3 contains 14 residues. Per the germline V gene, CDR1 is SGHNT and CDR2 is YYREEE (reference sequence). The CDR3 sequence: CASSRGTEKYEQYF. The CDR3 DNA reads TGCGCCAGCAGCCGCGGGACTGAAAAGTACGAGCAGTACTTC.

The chain couples TRBV9 to TRBJ1-4, with D hard to call. With 0 bases removed from V and 0 bases from J, the gap between germline ends came to 9 bases. Germline CDR1 is SGDLS and CDR2 is YYNGEE. The length of the CDR3 is 16 residues. CDR3 amino acids: CASSVEAVATNEKLFF. CDR3 sequence (DNA): TGTGCCAGCAGCGTAGAGGCAGTTGCAACTAATGAAAAACTGTTTTTT. The full variable domain, in which reference TRBV9 and TRBJ1-4 provide the parts outside the CDR3, is DSGVTQTPKHLITATGQRVTLRCSPRSGDLSVYWYQQSLDQGLQFLIQYYNGEERAKGNILERFSAQQFPDLHSELNLSSLELGDSALYFCASSVEAVATNEKLFFGSGTQLSVL.

The rearrangement links TRBV9 to TRBJ2-1; no definite D call. Trimming pared 4 bases from V and 9 bases from J, leaving 14 bases between. Germline CDR1 reads SGDLS; CDR2 reads YYNGEE. The CDR3 sequence is 13 residues long. The chain's CDR3 is CASSKVKAGEQFF. CDR3 sequence (DNA): TGTGCCAGCAGCAAGGTAAAAGCCGGTGAGCAGTTCTTC.

The chain links TRBV30 to TRBJ2-7; 9 nucleotides align to TRBD1. Germline CDR1 GTSNPN, CDR2 SVGIG (reference sequence). V dropped 5 bases and J dropped 7; count of bases not matched to a gene: 6. The CDR3 contains 12 residues. CDR3 sequence: CAWARDRVEQYF. The CDR3 region has the DNA TGTGCCTGGGCCCGGGACAGGGTAGAGCAGTACTTC. The full variable domain, in which reference TRBV30 and TRBJ2-7 provide the parts outside the CDR3, is SQTIHQWPATLVQPVGSPLSLECTVEGTSNPNLYWYRQAAGRGLQLLFYSVGIGQISSEVPQNLSASRPQDRQFILSSKKLLLSDSGFYLCAWARDRVEQYFGPGTRLTVT.

The J gene is TRBJ2-1, the V gene TRBV7-8; D is perhaps TRBD1 or TRBD2 (6 bases each). Germline V CDR1 and CDR2: SGHVS, FQNEAQ. V lost 5 bases, J lost 9 bases, and 26 bases lay in between. The CDR3 has 17 amino acids. This CDR3 reads CASSRRAGGSNGGEQFF. CDR3 DNA: TGTGCCAGCAGCCGTCGTGCCGGGGGCTCAAACGGAGGTGAGCAGTTCTTC.

The table lists this clone with many counts. This chain links TRBV4-1 with TRBJ2-3; 9 nucleotides line up with TRBD2. V gave up 2 bases and J gave up 0 bases; unmatched junction bases: 6. In germline, CDR1 is MGHRA, CDR2 YSYEKL. This CDR3 is 17 amino acids long. The CDR3 nucleotides read TGCGCCAGCAGCCAAAGACTAGCGGAACTTAGCACAGATACGCAGTATTTT. Protein: CASSQRLAELSTDTQYF.

This clone was seen a single time. This chain uses TRBV10-3 with TRBJ2-7, with a weak D call TRBD1 (5 bases). The CDR3 consists of 12 residues. Between the trimmed V and J ends, which lost 10 bases and 1 base, there was a span of 11 bases. The V gene's germline CDR1 is ENHRY and CDR2 SYGVKD. The CDR3 DNA reads as TGTGCCACCGCGGACATTTCCTACGAGCAGTACTTC. Its translation is CATADISYEQYF.

This chain connects TRBV4-2 to TRBJ2-7; the match to TRBD2 covers 11 bases. The CDR3 consists of 18 residues. Trimming removed 4 bases from V and 6 bases from J; junction bases left unmatched: 17. Germline V CDR1 and CDR2: LGHNA, YNFKEQ. Written as DNA, the CDR3 is TGTGCCAGCAGCCGCAAAGGGGGACTAGCGGTTGGACCTTCCGAGCAGTACTTC. Encoded protein: CASSRKGGLAVGPSEQYF.

The J gene is TRBJ2-7, the V gene TRBV28, with 8 nucleotides matching TRBD2. The CDR3 has 15 residues. Germline V gene lookup returns CDR1 MDHEN and CDR2 SYDVKM. The junction had 8 bases not matched to a gene; V was cut back by 2 bases and J by 5 bases. The CDR3 nucleotides are TGTGCCAGCAGTTTAAGTATTAGCGGGATAAACGAGCAGTACTTC. Translated: CASSLSISGINEQYF.